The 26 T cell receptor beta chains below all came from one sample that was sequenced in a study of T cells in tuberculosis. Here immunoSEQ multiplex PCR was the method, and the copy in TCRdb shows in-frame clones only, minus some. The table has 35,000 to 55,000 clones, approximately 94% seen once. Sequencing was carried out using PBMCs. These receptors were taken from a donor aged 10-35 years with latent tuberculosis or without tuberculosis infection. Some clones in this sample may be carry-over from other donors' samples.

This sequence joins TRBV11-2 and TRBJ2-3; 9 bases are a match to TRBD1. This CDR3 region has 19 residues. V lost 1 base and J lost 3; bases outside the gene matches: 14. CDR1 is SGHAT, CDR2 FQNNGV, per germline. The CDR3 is CASSLGQGEVVIWTDTQYF. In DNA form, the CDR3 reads TGTGCCAGCAGCTTAGGACAGGGGGAAGTGGTAATCTGGACAGATACGCAGTATTTT.

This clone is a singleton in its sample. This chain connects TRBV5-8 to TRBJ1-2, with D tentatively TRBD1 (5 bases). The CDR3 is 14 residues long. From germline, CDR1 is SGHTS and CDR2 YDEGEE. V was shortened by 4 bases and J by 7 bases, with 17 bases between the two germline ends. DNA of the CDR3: TGTGCCAGCAGCCTCCTTACGTTTGACAGTGGCTACACCTTC. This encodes CASSLLTFDSGYTF.

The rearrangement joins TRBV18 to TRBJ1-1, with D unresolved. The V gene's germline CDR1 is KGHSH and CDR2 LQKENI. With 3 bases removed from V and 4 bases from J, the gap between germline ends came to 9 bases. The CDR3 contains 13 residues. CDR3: CASSPEGFTEAFF. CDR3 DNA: TGTGCCAGCTCACCGGAGGGATTCACTGAAGCTTTCTTT.

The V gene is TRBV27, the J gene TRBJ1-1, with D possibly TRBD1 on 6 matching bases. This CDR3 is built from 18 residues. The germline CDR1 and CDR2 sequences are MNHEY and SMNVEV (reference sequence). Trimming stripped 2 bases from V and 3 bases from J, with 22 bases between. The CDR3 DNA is TGTGCCAGCAGTTTACGACGCAAACCGGACAGATCCTACACTGAAGCTTTCTTT. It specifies CASSLRRKPDRSYTEAFF.

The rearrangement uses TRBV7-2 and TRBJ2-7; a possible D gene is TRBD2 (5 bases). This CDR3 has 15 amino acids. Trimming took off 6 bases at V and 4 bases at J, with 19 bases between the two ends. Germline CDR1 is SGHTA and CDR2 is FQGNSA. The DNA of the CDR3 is TGTGCCAGCAGTCCAGAGGGCCTCGTTCGGTACGAGCAGTACTTC. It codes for CASSPEGLVRYEQYF.

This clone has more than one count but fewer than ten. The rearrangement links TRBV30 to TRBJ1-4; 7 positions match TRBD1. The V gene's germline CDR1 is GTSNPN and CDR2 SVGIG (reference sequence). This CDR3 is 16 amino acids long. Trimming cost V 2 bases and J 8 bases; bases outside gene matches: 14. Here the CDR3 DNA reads TGTGCCTGGAGTCTAAGCCCGCAGGGGGGAGGCGAAAAACTGTTTTTT. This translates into CAWSLSPQGGGEKLFF.

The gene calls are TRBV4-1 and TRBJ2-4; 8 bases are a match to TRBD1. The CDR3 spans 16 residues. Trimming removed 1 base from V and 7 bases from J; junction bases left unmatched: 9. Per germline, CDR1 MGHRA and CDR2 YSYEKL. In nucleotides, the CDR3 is TGCGCCAGCAGCCAAGGGGTTGGGACAGGCCTGAACATTCAGTACTTC. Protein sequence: CASSQGVGTGLNIQYF.

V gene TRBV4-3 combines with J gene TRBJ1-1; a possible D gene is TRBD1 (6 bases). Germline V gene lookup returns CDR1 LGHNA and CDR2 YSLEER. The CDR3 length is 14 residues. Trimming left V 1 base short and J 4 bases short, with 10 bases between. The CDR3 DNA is TGCGCCAGCAGCCAAGGGGGACACCTCACTGAAGCTTTCTTT. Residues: CASSQGGHLTEAFF.

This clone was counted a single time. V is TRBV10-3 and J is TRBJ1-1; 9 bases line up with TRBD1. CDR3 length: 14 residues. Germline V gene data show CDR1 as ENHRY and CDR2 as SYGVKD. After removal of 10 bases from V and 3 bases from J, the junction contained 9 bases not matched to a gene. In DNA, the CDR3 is TGTGCCACTACCTCCGGGACAGGGTACACTGAAGCTTTCTTT. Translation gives CATTSGTGYTEAFF.

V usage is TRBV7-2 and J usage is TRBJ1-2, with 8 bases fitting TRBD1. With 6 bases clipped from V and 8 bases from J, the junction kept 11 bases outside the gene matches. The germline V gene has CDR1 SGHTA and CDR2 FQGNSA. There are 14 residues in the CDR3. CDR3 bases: TGTGCCAGCAGTCAAAATCTCAACAGGGGGGGCTACACCTTC. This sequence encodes CASSQNLNRGGYTF.

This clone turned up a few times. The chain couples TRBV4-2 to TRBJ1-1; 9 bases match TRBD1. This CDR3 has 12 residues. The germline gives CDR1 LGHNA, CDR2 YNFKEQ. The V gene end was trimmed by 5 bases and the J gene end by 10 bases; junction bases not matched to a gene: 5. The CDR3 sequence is CASSGRDRAAFF. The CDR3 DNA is TGTGCCAGCAGCGGCCGGGACAGGGCAGCTTTCTTT.

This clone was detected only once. CDR3 DNA: TGTGCCAGCTCTCTCACGACAGGGGAGATGGACCACACCTTC. Translating gives CASSLTTGEMDHTF. The chain is built from TRBV18 and TRBJ1-2; 8 nucleotides align to TRBD1. Per the germline V gene, CDR1 is KGHSH and CDR2 is LQKENI. V was pared by 6 bases and J by 12 bases, with 15 bases of the junction left unmatched. CDR3 length equals 14 residues.

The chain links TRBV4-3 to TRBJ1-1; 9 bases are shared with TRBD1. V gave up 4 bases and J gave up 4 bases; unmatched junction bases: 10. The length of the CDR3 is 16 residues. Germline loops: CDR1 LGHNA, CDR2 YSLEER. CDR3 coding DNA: TGCGCCAGCAGCCCGGGACAGGGCGCCGGGGGCACTGAAGCTTTCTTT. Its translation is CASSPGQGAGGTEAFF.

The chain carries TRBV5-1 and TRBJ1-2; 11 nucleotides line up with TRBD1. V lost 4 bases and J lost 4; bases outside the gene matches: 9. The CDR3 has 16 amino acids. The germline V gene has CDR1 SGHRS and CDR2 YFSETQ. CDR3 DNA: TGCGCCAGCAGCGACGACGGACAGGGGGCTGGCTATGGCTACACCTTC. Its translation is CASSDDGQGAGYGYTF. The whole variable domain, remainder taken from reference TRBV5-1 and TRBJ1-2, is KAGVTQTPRYLIKTRGQQVTLSCSPISGHRSVSWYQQTPGQGLQFLFEYFSETQRNKGNFPGRFSGRQFSNSRSEMNVSTLELGDSALYLCASSDDGQGAGYGYTFGSGTRLTVV.

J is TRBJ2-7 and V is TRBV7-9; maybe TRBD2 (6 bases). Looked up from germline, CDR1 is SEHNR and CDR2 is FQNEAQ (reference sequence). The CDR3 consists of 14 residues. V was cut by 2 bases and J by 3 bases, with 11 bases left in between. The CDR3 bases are TGTGCCAGCAGCTTACGGGAGAGGAGCTACGAGCAGTACTTC. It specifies CASSLRERSYEQYF. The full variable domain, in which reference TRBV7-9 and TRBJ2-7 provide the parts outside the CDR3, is DTGVSQNPRHKITKRGQNVTFRCDPISEHNRLYWYRQTLGQGPEFLTYFQNEAQLEKSRLLSDRFSAERPKGSFSTLEIQRTEQGDSAMYLCASSLRERSYEQYFGPGTRLTVT.

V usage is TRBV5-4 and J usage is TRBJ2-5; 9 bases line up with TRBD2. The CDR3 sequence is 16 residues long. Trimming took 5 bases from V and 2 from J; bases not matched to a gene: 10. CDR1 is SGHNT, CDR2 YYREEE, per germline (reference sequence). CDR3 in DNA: TGTGCCAGCAGTGCGGGAGGGCCCTCGGGACAAGAGACCCAGTACTTC. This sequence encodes CASSAGGPSGQETQYF.

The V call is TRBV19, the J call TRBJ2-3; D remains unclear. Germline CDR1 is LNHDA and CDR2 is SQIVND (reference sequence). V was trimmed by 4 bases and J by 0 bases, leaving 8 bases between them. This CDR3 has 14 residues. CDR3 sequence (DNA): TGTGCCAGTAGTAGGGCGTTTAGCACAGATACGCAGTATTTT. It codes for CASSRAFSTDTQYF.

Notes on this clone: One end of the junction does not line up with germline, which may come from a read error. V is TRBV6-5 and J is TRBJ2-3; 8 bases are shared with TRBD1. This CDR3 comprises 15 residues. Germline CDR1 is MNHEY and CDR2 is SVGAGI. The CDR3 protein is CASRKLGQDTYTQYF. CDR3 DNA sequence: TGTGCCAGCAGGAAGTTGGGACAGGACACATATACGCAGTATTTT.

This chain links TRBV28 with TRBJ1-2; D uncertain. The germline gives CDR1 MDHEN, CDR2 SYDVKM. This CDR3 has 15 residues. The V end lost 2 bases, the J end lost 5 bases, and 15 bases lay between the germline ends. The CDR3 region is CASSLGPAGVYGYTF. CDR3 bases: TGTGCCAGCAGTTTAGGGCCAGCCGGGGTATATGGCTACACCTTC.

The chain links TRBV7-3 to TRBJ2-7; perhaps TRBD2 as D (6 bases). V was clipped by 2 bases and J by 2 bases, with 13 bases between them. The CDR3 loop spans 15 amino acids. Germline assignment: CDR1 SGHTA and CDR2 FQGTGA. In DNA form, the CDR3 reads TGTGCCAGCAGCTTAGACGGGAGAGAAACCTACGAGCAGTACTTC. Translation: CASSLDGRETYEQYF.

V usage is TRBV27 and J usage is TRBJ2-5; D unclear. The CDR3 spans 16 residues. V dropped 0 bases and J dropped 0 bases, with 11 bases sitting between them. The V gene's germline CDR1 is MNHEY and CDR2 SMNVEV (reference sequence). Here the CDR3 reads CASSLSPGSYQETQYF. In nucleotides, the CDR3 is TGTGCCAGCAGTTTATCGCCAGGCTCGTACCAAGAGACCCAGTACTTC.

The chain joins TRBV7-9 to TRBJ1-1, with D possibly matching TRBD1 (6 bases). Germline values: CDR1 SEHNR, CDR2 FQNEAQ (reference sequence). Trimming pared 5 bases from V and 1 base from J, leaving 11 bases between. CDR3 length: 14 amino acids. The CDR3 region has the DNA TGTGCCAGCAGCCCGACGGGACAGAACACTGAAGCTTTCTTT. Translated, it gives CASSPTGQNTEAFF.

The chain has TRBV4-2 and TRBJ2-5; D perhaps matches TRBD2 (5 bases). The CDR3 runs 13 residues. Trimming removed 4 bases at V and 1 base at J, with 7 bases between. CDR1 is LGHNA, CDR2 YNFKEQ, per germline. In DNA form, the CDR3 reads TGTGCCAGCAGCCTAGCGACCCAAGAGACCCAGTACTTC. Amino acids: CASSLATQETQYF.

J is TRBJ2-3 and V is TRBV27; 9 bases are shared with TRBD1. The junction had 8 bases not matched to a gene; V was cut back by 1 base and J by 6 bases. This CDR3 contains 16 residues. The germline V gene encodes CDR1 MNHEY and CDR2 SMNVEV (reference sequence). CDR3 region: CASSLLGQGSSDTQYF. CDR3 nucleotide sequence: TGTGCCAGCAGTTTATTGGGACAGGGTTCCTCCGATACGCAGTATTTT.

This CDR3 is CASSLDRTEVHGYTF. The CDR3 bases are TGTGCCAGCAGCTTAGATCGGACAGAAGTTCATGGCTACACCTTC. This chain links TRBV7-9 with TRBJ1-2; D perhaps matches TRBD1 (6 bases). V was shortened by 1 base and J by 6 bases, with 15 bases between the two germline ends. Germline values: CDR1 SEHNR, CDR2 FQNEAQ (reference sequence). This CDR3 is 15 amino acids long.

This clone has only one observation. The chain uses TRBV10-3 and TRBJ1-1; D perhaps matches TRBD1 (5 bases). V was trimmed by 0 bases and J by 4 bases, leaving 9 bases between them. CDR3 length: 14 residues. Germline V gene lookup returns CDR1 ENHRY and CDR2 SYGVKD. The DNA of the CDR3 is TGTGCCATCAGTGAGTCGACTCAGGGCACTGAAGCTTTCTTT. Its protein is CAISESTQGTEAFF.